Listed below are T cell receptor beta chains from one sample, sequenced in a study of Ad26.COV2.S vaccination and SARS-CoV-2 variants. Profiling relied on immunoSEQ multiplex PCR, and the TCRdb table lists in-frame clones only, not all of them. Among hundreds of thousands of clones listed, 92% were seen once. The material sequenced was peripheral blood, taken in a trial of Ad26.COV2.S vaccine versus placebo. The receptors shown here come from a person aged 18-65 years who received the Ad26.COV2.S COVID-19 vaccine or a placebo. CDR3s include the opening cysteine and the closing phenylalanine or tryptophan. The order of the fields is V gene, D gene, clone size, J gene, CDR3 protein, CDR3 DNA. A D gene is named only where the DNA matches it firmly. Clone size appears in some rows only: once, few, many, or a class for an expanded clone.

v_gene: TRBV29-1; d_gene: TRBD2; abundance: NA; j_gene: TRBJ2-7; CDR3aa: CSVRGGDSYEQYF; CDR3nt: TGCAGCGTCCGCGGGGGAGACTCCTACGAGCAGTACTTC
v_gene: TRBV7-6; d_gene: TRBD2; abundance: NA; j_gene: TRBJ2-1; CDR3aa: CASSSSGGSYNEQFF; CDR3nt: TGTGCCAGCAGCTCGTCGGGGGGCTCCTACAATGAGCAGTTCTTC
v_gene: TRBV19; d_gene: NA; abundance: NA; j_gene: TRBJ1-1; CDR3aa: CASNPDRENTEAFF; CDR3nt: TGTGCCAGTAACCCGGACAGAGAGAACACTGAAGCTTTCTTT
v_gene: TRBV29-1; d_gene: NA; abundance: NA; j_gene: TRBJ2-3; CDR3aa: CSVFPGSTDTQYF; CDR3nt: TGCAGCGTTTTTCCAGGGTCGACAGATACGCAGTATTTT
v_gene: TRBV3-1/TRBV3-2; d_gene: NA; abundance: NA; j_gene: TRBJ1-1; CDR3aa: CASSQAGQKNTEAFF; CDR3nt: TGTGCCAGCAGCCAAGCAGGACAGAAAAACACTGAAGCTTTCTTT
v_gene: TRBV11-2; d_gene: NA; abundance: NA; j_gene: TRBJ2-1; CDR3aa: CASTLRISYNEQFF; CDR3nt: TGTGCCAGCACCTTGCGGATTTCCTACAATGAGCAGTTCTTC
v_gene: TRBV9; d_gene: TRBD1; abundance: NA; j_gene: TRBJ2-7; CDR3aa: CASSLRGTGEQYF; CDR3nt: TGTGCCAGCAGCCTCAGGGGGACGGGCGAGCAGTACTTC
v_gene: TRBV27; d_gene: NA; abundance: NA; j_gene: TRBJ1-3; CDR3aa: CASSLGFSGNTIYF; CDR3nt: TGTGCCAGCAGTTTGGGTTTCTCTGGAAACACCATATATTTT
v_gene: TRBV6-1; d_gene: NA; abundance: NA; j_gene: TRBJ1-2; CDR3aa: CASSEAGSSYGYTF; CDR3nt: TGTGCCAGCAGTGAAGCGGGGAGTAGCTATGGCTACACCTTC
v_gene: TRBV4-3; d_gene: NA; abundance: NA; j_gene: TRBJ2-5; CDR3aa: CASSQEASFQETQYF; CDR3nt: TGCGCCAGCAGCCAAGAGGCTAGCTTCCAAGAGACCCAGTACTTC
v_gene: TRBV4-1; d_gene: TRBD1; abundance: NA; j_gene: TRBJ2-4; CDR3aa: CASSQALTGSKNIQYF; CDR3nt: TGCGCCAGCAGCCAAGCCCTGACAGGGTCCAAAAACATTCAGTACTTC
v_gene: TRBV7-9; d_gene: TRBD2; abundance: NA; j_gene: TRBJ2-5; CDR3aa: CASSPGTSGVNIQETQYF; CDR3nt: TGTGCCAGCAGCCCAGGGACTAGCGGAGTTAACATACAAGAGACCCAGTACTTC
v_gene: TRBV28; d_gene: NA; abundance: NA; j_gene: TRBJ1-6; CDR3aa: CASSFTIKSPTQRYNSPLHF; CDR3nt: TGTGCCAGCAGTTTCACCATTAAATCCCCCACCCAACGTTATAATTCACCCCTCCACTTT
v_gene: TRBV4-3; d_gene: NA; abundance: NA; j_gene: TRBJ1-1; CDR3aa: CASSQDPGMNTEAFF; CDR3nt: TGCGCCAGCAGCCAAGATCCAGGAATGAACACTGAAGCTTTCTTT
v_gene: TRBV4-1; d_gene: TRBD1; abundance: once; j_gene: TRBJ1-5; CDR3aa: CASSQDRDRGAGQPQHF; CDR3nt: TGCGCCAGCAGCCAGGACAGGGACAGGGGAGCGGGTCAGCCCCAGCATTTT
v_gene: TRBV9; d_gene: NA; abundance: NA; j_gene: TRBJ1-3; CDR3aa: CASSVKGPGTVDSGNTIYF; CDR3nt: TGTGCCAGCAGCGTAAAAGGCCCCGGGACGGTGGACTCTGGAAACACCATATATTTT
v_gene: TRBV30; d_gene: NA; abundance: NA; j_gene: TRBJ1-1; CDR3aa: CAWSSITGHAEAFF; CDR3nt: TGTGCCTGGAGTTCGATAACAGGTCACGCTGAAGCTTTCTTT
v_gene: TRBV5-6; d_gene: NA; abundance: once; j_gene: TRBJ2-1; CDR3aa: CASSLGVTDNEQFF; CDR3nt: TGTGCCAGCAGCTTGGGGGTGACTGACAATGAGCAGTTCTTC
v_gene: TRBV7-9; d_gene: NA; abundance: NA; j_gene: TRBJ2-3; CDR3aa: CASSRDRSSTDTQYF; CDR3nt: TGTGCCAGCAGCCGGGACCGATCTAGCACAGATACGCAGTATTTT
v_gene: TRBV19; d_gene: NA; abundance: NA; j_gene: TRBJ1-5; CDR3aa: CASSMDRPTVPNQPQHF; CDR3nt: TGTGCCAGTAGTATGGACCGTCCGACAGTACCTAATCAGCCCCAGCATTTT
v_gene: TRBV6-5; d_gene: NA; abundance: few; j_gene: TRBJ1-5; CDR3aa: CASSYSRNQPQHF; CDR3nt: TGTGCCAGCAGTTACTCTCGCAATCAGCCCCAGCATTTT
v_gene: TRBV5-5; d_gene: TRBD2; abundance: NA; j_gene: TRBJ2-7; CDR3aa: CASSFYSPGLASGEQYF; CDR3nt: TGTGCCAGCAGCTTTTATTCCCCGGGACTAGCGTCGGGTGAGCAGTACTTC
v_gene: TRBV7-9; d_gene: NA; abundance: NA; j_gene: TRBJ1-1; CDR3aa: CASSFATGGATEAFF; CDR3nt: TGTGCCAGCAGCTTTGCGACCGGGGGCGCGACTGAAGCTTTCTTT
v_gene: TRBV5-1; d_gene: TRBD1; abundance: NA; j_gene: TRBJ2-1; CDR3aa: CASVPGQGSYNEQFF; CDR3nt: TGCGCCAGCGTACCGGGACAGGGGTCCTACAATGAGCAGTTCTTC
v_gene: TRBV7-2; d_gene: NA; abundance: NA; j_gene: TRBJ1-1; CDR3aa: CASSLRAMNTEAFF; CDR3nt: TGTGCCAGCAGCCTGAGGGCTATGAACACTGAAGCTTTCTTT
v_gene: TRBV19; d_gene: NA; abundance: NA; j_gene: TRBJ2-7; CDR3aa: CASSPGREQYF; CDR3nt: TGTGCCAGTTCCCCCGGGCGGGAGCAGTACTTC
v_gene: TRBV15; d_gene: NA; abundance: once; j_gene: TRBJ1-1; CDR3aa: CATSVGHGFDGTDTEAFF; CDR3nt: TGTGCCACCAGCGTCGGCCACGGGTTTGATGGGACGGACACTGAAGCTTTCTTT
v_gene: TRBV7-9; d_gene: NA; abundance: NA; j_gene: TRBJ2-3; CDR3aa: CASSFLATTDTQYF; CDR3nt: TGTGCCAGCAGCTTCTTAGCTACCACAGATACGCAGTATTTT
v_gene: TRBV7-9; d_gene: NA; abundance: NA; j_gene: TRBJ1-2; CDR3aa: CASSLAGQGPTQYYGYTF; CDR3nt: TGTGCCAGCAGCTTAGCTGGGCAGGGCCCTACGCAGTACTATGGCTACACCTTC
v_gene: TRBV30; d_gene: NA; abundance: NA; j_gene: TRBJ1-3; CDR3aa: CAWSAGRGGNTIYF; CDR3nt: TGTGCCTGGAGTGCCGGGAGGGGAGGAAACACCATATATTTT
v_gene: TRBV4-3; d_gene: NA; abundance: NA; j_gene: TRBJ2-5; CDR3aa: CASSHRQGFETQYF; CDR3nt: TGCGCCAGCAGCCATCGCCAGGGATTTGAGACCCAGTACTTC
v_gene: TRBV20-1; d_gene: NA; abundance: NA; j_gene: TRBJ1-1; CDR3aa: CSAATGPEAFF; CDR3nt: TGCAGTGCAGCGACAGGCCCTGAAGCTTTCTTT
v_gene: TRBV4-2; d_gene: NA; abundance: NA; j_gene: TRBJ1-2; CDR3aa: CASSARRDYGYTF; CDR3nt: TGTGCCAGCAGCGCCCGTAGAGACTATGGCTACACCTTC
v_gene: TRBV5-1; d_gene: NA; abundance: NA; j_gene: TRBJ2-4; CDR3aa: CASSLQGSLADIQYF; CDR3nt: TGCGCCAGCAGCTTGCAGGGAAGTTTGGCGGACATTCAGTACTTC
v_gene: TRBV30; d_gene: NA; abundance: NA; j_gene: TRBJ1-4; CDR3aa: CAWSPNEKLFF; CDR3nt: TGTGCCTGGAGTCCAAATGAAAAACTGTTTTTT